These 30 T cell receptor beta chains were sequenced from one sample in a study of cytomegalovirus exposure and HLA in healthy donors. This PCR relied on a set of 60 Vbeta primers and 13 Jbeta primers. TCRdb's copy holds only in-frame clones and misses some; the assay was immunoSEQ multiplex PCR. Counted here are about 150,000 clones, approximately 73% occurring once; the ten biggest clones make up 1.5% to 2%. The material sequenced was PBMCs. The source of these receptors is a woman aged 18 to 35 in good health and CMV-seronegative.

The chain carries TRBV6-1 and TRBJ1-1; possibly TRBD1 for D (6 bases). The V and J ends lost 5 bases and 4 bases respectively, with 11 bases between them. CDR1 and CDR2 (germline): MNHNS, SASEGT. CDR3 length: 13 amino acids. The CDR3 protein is CASSQGTVTEAFF. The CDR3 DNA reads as TGTGCCAGCAGTCAGGGGACGGTCACTGAAGCTTTCTTT.

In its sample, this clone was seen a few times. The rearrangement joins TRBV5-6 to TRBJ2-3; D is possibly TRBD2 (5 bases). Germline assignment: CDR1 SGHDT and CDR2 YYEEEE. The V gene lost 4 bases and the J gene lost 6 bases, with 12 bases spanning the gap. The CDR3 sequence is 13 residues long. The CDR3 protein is CASSKDRRDTQYF. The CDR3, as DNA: TGTGCCAGCAGCAAAGACCGGAGGGATACGCAGTATTTT.

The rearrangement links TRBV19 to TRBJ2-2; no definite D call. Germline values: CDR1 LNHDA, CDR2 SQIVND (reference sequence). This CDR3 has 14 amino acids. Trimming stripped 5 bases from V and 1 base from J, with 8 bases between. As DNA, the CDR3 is TGTGCCAGTAGTTGGGCAGGGAACACCGGGGAGCTGTTTTTT. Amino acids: CASSWAGNTGELFF.

The CDR3 region is CASRQGPYNEQFF. DNA of the CDR3: TGTGCCAGCAGGCAGGGGCCCTACAATGAGCAGTTCTTC. The chain carries TRBV28 and TRBJ2-1; maybe TRBD1 (6 bases). In germline, CDR1 is MDHEN, CDR2 SYDVKM. This CDR3 is built from 13 residues. With 6 bases removed from V and 2 bases from J, the gap between germline ends came to 8 bases.

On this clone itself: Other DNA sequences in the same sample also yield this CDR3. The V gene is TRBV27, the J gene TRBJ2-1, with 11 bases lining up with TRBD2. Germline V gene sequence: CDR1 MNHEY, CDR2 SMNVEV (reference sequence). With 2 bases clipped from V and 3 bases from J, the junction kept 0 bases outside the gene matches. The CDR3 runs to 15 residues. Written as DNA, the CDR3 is TGTGCCAGCAGTTTAACTAGCGGGAGCTACAATGAGCAGTTCTTC. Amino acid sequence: CASSLTSGSYNEQFF.

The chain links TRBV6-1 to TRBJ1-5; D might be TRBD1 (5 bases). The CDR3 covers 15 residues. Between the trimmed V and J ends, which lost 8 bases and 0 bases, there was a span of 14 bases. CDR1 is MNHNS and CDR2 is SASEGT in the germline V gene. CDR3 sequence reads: CASLYQGFSNQPQHF. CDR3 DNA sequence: TGTGCCAGCCTTTACCAGGGATTTAGCAATCAGCCCCAGCATTTT.

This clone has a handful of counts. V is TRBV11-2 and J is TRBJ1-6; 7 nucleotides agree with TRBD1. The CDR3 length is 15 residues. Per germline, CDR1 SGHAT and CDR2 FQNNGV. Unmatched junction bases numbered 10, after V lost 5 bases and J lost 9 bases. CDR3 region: CASSPRGTVLSPLHF. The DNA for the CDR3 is TGTGCCAGCAGCCCCCGCGGGACAGTACTTTCACCCCTCCACTTT.

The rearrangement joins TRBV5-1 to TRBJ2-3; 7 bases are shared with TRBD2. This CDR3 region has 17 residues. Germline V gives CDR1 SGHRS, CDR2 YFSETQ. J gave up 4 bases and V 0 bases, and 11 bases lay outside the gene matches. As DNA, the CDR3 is TGCGCCAGCAGCTTGGCCCGGGACTACTGGTCCGCAGATACGCAGTATTTT. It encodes CASSLARDYWSADTQYF.

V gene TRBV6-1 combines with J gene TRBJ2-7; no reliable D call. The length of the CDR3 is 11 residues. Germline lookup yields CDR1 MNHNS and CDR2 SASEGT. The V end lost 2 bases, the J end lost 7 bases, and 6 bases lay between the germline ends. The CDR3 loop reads CASSEMGEQYV. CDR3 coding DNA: TGTGCCAGCAGTGAAATGGGAGAGCAGTACGTC.

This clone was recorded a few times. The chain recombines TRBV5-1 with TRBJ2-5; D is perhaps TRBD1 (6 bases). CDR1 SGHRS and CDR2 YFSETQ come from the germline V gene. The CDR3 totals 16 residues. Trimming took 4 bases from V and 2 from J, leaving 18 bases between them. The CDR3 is CASSPTQTGRQETQYF. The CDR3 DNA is TGCGCCAGCAGCCCGACGCAAACAGGGCGGCAAGAGACCCAGTACTTC.

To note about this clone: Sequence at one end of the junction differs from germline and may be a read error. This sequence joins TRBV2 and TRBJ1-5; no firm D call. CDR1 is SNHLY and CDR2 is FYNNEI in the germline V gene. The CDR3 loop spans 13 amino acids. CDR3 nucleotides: TGTGCCAGCAGTGAGACTAGCAGTCAGCCCCAGCATTTT. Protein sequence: CASSETSSQPQHF.

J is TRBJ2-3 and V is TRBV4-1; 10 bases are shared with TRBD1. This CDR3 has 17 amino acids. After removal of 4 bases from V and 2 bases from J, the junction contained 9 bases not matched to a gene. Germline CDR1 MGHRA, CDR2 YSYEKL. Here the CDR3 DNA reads TGCGCCAGCAGCCGATGGACAGGGGGGCACCTCACAGATACGCAGTATTTT. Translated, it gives CASSRWTGGHLTDTQYF.

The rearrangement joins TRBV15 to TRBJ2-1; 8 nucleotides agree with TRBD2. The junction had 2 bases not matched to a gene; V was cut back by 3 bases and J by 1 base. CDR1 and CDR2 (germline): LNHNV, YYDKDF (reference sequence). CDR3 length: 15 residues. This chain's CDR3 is CATSSTSGSYNEQFF. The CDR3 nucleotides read TGTGCCACCAGCAGTACTAGCGGTTCCTACAATGAGCAGTTCTTC.

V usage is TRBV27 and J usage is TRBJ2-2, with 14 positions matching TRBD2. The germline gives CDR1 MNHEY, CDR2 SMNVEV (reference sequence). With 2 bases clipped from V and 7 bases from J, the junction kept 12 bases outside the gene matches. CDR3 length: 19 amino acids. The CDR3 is CASSLNRLAGGPGIGELFF. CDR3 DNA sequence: TGTGCCAGCAGTTTAAATAGACTAGCGGGAGGGCCGGGGATCGGGGAGCTGTTTTTT.

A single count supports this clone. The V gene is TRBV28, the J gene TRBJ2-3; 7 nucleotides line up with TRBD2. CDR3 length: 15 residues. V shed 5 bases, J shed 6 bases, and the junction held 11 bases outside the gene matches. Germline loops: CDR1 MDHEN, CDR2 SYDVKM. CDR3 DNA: TGTGCCAGCAGTGAGACTAGCCTGGTTGCGGATACGCAGTATTTT. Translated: CASSETSLVADTQYF.

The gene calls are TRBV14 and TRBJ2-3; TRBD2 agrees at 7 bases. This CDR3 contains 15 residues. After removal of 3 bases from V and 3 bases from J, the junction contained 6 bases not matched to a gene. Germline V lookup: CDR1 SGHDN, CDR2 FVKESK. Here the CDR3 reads CASSHGGSLTDTQYF. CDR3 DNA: TGTGCCAGCAGCCACGGCGGGAGTCTAACAGATACGCAGTATTTT.

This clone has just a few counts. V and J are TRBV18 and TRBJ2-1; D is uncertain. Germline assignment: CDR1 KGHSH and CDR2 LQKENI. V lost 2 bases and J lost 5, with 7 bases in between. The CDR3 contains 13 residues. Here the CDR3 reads CASSPYRDNEQFF. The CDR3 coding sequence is TGTGCCAGCTCACCATACAGAGACAATGAGCAGTTCTTC.

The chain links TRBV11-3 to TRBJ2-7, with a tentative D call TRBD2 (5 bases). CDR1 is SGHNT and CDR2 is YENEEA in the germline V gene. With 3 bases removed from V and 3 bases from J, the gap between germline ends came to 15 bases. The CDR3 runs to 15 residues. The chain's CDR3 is CASSFHAGIDYEQYF. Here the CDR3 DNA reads TGTGCCAGCAGCTTTCATGCGGGTATCGACTACGAGCAGTACTTC.

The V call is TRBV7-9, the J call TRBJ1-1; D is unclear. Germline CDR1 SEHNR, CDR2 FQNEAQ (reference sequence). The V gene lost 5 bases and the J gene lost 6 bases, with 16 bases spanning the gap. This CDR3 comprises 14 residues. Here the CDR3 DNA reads TGTGCCAGCAGCGCCGGTTTCAGAGGCGCTGAAGCTTTCTTT. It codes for CASSAGFRGAEAFF.

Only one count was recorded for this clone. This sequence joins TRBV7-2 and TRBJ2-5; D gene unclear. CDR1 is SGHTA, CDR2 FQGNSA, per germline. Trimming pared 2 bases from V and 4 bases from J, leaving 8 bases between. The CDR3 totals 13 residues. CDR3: CASSLRVAETQYF. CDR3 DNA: TGTGCCAGCAGCTTACGGGTTGCAGAGACCCAGTACTTC.

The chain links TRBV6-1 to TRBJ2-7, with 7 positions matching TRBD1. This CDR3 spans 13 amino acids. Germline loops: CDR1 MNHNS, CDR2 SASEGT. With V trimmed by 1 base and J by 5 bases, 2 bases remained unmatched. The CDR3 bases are TGTGCCAGCAGTGAAGGACAGGGAAACGAGCAGTACGTC. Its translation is CASSEGQGNEQYV.

CDR3 residues: CASKRTVRGTEAFF. The CDR3 DNA is TGTGCCAGCAAGAGGACAGTCCGAGGCACTGAAGCTTTCTTT. The chain uses TRBV2 and TRBJ1-1; D may be TRBD1 (6 bases). V lost 7 bases to trimming and J lost 4 bases, with 16 bases between them. The V gene's germline CDR1 is SNHLY and CDR2 FYNNEI. CDR3 length: 14 amino acids.

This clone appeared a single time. The CDR3 is CASSVGTSRGETQYF. The DNA for the CDR3 is TGTGCCAGCAGCGTTGGGACTAGCAGGGGAGAGACCCAGTACTTC. The chain carries TRBV14 and TRBJ2-5, with 9 bases identical to TRBD2. The CDR3 has 15 amino acids. The germline V gene encodes CDR1 SGHDN and CDR2 FVKESK. J lost 4 bases, V lost 5 bases, and 8 bases had no gene match.

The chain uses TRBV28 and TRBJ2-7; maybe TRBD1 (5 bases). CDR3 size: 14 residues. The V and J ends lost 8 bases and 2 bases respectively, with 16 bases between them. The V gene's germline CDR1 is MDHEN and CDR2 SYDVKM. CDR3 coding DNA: TGTGCCAGCGTCCAGGGTGGCTCAACCTACGAGCAGTACTTC. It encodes CASVQGGSTYEQYF.

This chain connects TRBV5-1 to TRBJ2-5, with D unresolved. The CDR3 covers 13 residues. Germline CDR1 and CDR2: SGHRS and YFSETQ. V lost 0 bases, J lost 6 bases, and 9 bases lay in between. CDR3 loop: CASSLAGEKTQYF. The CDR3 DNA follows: TGCGCCAGCAGCTTGGCGGGTGAAAAGACCCAGTACTTC.

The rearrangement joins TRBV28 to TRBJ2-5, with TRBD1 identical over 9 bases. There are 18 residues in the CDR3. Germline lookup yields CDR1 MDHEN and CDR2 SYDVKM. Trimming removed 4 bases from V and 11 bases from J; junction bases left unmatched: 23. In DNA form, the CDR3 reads TGTGCCAGCAGTTCCACCGGGACAGGGAGGGGTGGGGACTTTGAGCAGTACTTC. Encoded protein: CASSSTGTGRGGDFEQYF.

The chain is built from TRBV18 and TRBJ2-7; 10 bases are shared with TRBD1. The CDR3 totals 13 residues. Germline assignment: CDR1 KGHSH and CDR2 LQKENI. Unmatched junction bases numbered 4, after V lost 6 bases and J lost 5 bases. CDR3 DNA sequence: TGTGCCAGCTCTAACGGACAGGGGGACGAGCAGTACTTC. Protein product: CASSNGQGDEQYF.

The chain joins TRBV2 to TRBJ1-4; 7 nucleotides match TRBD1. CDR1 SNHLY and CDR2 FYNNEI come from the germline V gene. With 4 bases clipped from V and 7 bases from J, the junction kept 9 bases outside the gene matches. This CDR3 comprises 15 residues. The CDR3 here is CASSGQGGGGEKLFF. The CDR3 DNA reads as TGTGCCAGCAGTGGACAGGGAGGAGGAGGTGAAAAACTGTTTTTT.

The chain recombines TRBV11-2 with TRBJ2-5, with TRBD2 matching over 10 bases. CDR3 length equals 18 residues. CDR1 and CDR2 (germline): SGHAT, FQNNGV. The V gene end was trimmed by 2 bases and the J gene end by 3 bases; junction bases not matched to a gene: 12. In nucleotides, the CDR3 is TGTGCCAGCAGCTTACGGGTGGGTGCTAGCGGGAGAGAAGAGACCCAGTACTTC. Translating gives CASSLRVGASGREETQYF.

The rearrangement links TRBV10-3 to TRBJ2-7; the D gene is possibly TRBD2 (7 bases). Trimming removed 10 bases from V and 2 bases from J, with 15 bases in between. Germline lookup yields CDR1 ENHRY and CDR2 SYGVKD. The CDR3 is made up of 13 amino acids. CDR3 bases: TGTGCCACCAAGGGGGGGGACCCCTACGAGCAGTACTTC. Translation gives CATKGGDPYEQYF.